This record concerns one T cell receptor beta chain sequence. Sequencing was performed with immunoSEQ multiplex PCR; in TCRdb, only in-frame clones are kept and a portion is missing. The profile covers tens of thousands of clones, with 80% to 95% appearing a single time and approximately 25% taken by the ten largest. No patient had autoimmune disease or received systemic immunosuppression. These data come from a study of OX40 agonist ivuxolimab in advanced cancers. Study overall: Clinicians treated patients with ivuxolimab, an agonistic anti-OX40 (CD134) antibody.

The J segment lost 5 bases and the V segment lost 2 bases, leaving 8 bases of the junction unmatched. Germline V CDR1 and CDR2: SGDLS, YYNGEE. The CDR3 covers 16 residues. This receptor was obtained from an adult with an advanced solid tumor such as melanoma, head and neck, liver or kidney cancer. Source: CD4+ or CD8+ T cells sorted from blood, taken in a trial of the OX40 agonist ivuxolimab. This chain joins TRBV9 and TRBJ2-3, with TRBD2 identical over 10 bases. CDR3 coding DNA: TGTGCCAGCAGCGTCGATTCTAGCGGGAGAGGAGATACGCAGTATTTT. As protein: CASSVDSSGRGDTQYF.